The TCR beta chain under discussion was sequenced for a study of CD8 T cells in Susac syndrome. This clonotype has just one count. The target antigen is unknown. With random hexamers, reverse transcription was performed on roughly 0.5 to 1 ug of RNA. Via MiXCR, TCRdb re-called the immunoSEQ multiplex PCR reads, giving one row per CDR3 protein. The repertoire has some 180,000 distinct CDR3 sequences, around 90% of them found once; the top ten carry about 0.1%. The study's findings and limits: Clonal expansion was missing from Susac syndrome CD4+ T cell repertoires.

Negative isolation yielded CD4+ and CD8+ T cells, and FACS enriched TEMRA cells. The CDR3 contains 15 residues. Looked up from germline, CDR1 is SGHTA and CDR2 is FQGTGA. V trimming: 6 bases; J trimming: 5 bases; junction bases outside the gene matches: 6. Sequences were obtained from CD4+ T cells from PBMCs. This receptor was identified in a human donor with Susac syndrome. J is TRBJ2-5 and V is TRBV7-3; 13 bases are shared with TRBD2. The chain's CDR3 is CASSPGLAGSETQYF. The CDR3 DNA is TGTGCCAGCAGTCCGGGACTAGCGGGAAGTGAGACCCAGTACTTC.